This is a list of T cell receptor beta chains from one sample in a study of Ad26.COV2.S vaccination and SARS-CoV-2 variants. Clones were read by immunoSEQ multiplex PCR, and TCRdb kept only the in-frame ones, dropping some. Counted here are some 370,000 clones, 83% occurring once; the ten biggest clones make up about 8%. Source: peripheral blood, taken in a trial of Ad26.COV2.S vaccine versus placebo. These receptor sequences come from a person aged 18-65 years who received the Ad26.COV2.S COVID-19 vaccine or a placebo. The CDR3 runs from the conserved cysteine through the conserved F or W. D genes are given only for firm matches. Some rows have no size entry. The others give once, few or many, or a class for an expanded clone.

CASSGLSGTSYEQYF	TGTGCCAGCAGTGGTCTCAGCGGGACCTCCTACGAGCAGTACTTC	15	TRBV28	TRBJ2-7	TRBD2	NA
CASSFLGGAGANVLTF	TGTGCCAGCAGCTTTCTCGGGGGAGCTGGGGCCAACGTCCTGACTTTC	16	TRBV7-2	TRBJ2-6	NA	NA
CASSQEGEQYF	TGTGCCAGCAGCCAAGAAGGGGAGCAGTACTTC	11	TRBV3-1/TRBV3-2	TRBJ2-7	NA	NA
CASSPPSGFGYNEQFF	TGTGCCAGCTCACCACCCTCGGGGTTTGGCTACAATGAGCAGTTCTTC	16	TRBV18	TRBJ2-1	NA	NA
CAIRDRGENQPQHF	TGTGCCATCAGGGACAGGGGGGAAAATCAGCCCCAGCATTTT	14	TRBV10-3	TRBJ1-5	TRBD1	many
CASSSIHLRDTMRETQYF	TGTGCCAGCAGCTCCATCCACCTTAGGGACACTATGCGGGAGACCCAGTACTTC	18	TRBV7-9	TRBJ2-5	NA	NA
CASSLAGQAYEQYF	TGTGCCAGCAGCTTGGCGGGACAGGCCTACGAGCAGTACTTC	14	TRBV5-6	TRBJ2-7	TRBD1	NA
CSVGGSKSTGELFF	TGCAGCGTCGGTGGGAGTAAGTCAACCGGGGAGCTGTTTTTT	14	TRBV29-1	TRBJ2-2	NA	NA
CASSPGVSYEQYF	TGTGCCAGCTCACCGGGGGTTTCCTACGAGCAGTACTTC	13	TRBV18	TRBJ2-7	NA	NA
CASRDWAYEQYF	TGCGCCAGTAGGGACTGGGCCTACGAGCAGTACTTC	12	TRBV4-1	TRBJ2-7	NA	once
CASSLGDTRLDEQFF	TGTGCCAGCAGCTTAGGGGACACGCGGTTAGATGAGCAGTTCTTC	15	TRBV11-2	TRBJ2-1	NA	NA
CSVSGEFRNTIYF	TGCAGCGTTTCAGGCGAGTTCCGAAACACCATATATTTT	13	TRBV29-1	TRBJ1-3	NA	NA
CARSFISRGGSNEQYF	TGTGCCAGAAGCTTCATAAGTCGGGGCGGGTCGAACGAGCAGTACTTC	16	TRBV5-3	TRBJ2-7	NA	few
CASSDGTSGGTQYF	TGTGCCAGCAGTGACGGGACTAGCGGTGGGACCCAGTACTTC	14	TRBV2	TRBJ2-5	TRBD2	NA
CASSFRGIMYAGYTF	TGTGCCAGCAGCTTCCGGGGTATAATGTATGCTGGCTACACCTTC	15	TRBV5-4	TRBJ1-2	NA	NA
CAWSVRDPKGYTF	TGTGCCTGGAGTGTACGGGACCCCAAAGGCTACACCTTC	13	TRBV30	TRBJ1-2	NA	NA